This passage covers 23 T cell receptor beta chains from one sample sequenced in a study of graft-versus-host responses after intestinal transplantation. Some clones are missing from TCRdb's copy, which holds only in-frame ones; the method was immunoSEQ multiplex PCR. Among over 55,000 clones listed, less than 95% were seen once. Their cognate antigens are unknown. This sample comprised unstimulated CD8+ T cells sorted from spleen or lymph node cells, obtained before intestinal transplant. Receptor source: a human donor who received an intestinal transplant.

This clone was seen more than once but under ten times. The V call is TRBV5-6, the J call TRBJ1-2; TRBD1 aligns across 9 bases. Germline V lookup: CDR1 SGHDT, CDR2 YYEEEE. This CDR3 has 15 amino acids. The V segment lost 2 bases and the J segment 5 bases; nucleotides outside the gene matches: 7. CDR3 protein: CASSFGDRVSYGYTF. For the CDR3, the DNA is TGTGCCAGCAGCTTCGGGGACAGGGTTTCTTATGGCTACACCTTC.

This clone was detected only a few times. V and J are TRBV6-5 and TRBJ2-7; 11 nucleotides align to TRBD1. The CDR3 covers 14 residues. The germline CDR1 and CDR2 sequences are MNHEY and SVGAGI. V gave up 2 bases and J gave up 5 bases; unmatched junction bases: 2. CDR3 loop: CASSYGTGGDEQYF. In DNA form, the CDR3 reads TGTGCCAGCAGTTACGGGACAGGGGGTGACGAGCAGTACTTC.

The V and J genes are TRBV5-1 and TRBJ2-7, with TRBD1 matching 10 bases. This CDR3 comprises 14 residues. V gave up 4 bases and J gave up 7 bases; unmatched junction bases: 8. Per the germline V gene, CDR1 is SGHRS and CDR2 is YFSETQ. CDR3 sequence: CASSQRTGGGEQYF. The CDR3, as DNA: TGCGCCAGCAGCCAAAGGACAGGGGGTGGGGAGCAGTACTTC.

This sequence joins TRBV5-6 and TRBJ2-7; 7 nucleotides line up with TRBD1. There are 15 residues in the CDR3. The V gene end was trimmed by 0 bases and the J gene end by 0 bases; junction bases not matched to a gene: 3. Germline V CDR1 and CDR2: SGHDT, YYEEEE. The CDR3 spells CASSLGDSFSYEQYF. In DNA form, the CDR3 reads TGTGCCAGCAGCTTGGGGGACAGCTTCTCCTACGAGCAGTACTTC. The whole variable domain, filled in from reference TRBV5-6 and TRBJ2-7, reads DAGVTQSPTHLIKTRGQQVTLRCSPKSGHDTVSWYQQALGQGPQFIFQYYEEEERQRGNFPDRFSGHQFPNYSSELNVNALLLGDSALYLCASSLGDSFSYEQYFGPGTRLTVT.

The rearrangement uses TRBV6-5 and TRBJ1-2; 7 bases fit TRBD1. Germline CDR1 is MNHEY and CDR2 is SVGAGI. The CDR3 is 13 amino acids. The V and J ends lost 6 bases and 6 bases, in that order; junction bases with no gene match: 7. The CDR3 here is CASSYPTGDGYTF. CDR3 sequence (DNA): TGTGCCAGCAGCTACCCAACAGGGGATGGCTACACCTTC.

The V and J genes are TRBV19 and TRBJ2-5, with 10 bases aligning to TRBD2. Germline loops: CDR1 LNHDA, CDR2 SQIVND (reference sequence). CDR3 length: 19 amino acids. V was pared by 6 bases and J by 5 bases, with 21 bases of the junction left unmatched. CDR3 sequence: CASSPSHRASGGSGETQYF. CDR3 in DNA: TGTGCCAGTAGCCCATCCCATCGGGCTAGCGGGGGCTCCGGGGAGACCCAGTACTTC.

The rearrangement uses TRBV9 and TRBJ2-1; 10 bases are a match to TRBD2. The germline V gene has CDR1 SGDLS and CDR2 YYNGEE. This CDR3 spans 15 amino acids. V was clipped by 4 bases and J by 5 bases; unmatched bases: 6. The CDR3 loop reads CASSSAGTSDNEQFF. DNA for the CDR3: TGTGCCAGCAGCTCCGCCGGGACTAGCGACAATGAGCAGTTCTTC.

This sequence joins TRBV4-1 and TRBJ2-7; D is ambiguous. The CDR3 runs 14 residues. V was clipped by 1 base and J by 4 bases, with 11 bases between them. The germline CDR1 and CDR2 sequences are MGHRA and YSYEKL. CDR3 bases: TGCGCCAGCAGCCAAGTCCCCTACAGTTACGAGCAGTACTTC. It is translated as CASSQVPYSYEQYF.

As DNA, the CDR3 is TGTGCCAGCAGCCCCGGACTAGCGGGGGGGATCCCAGATACGCAGTATTTT. Translation gives CASSPGLAGGIPDTQYF. J is TRBJ2-3 and V is TRBV9; 15 positions match TRBD2. This CDR3 spans 17 amino acids. V gave up 4 bases and J gave up 4 bases; unmatched junction bases: 7. CDR1 is SGDLS and CDR2 is YYNGEE in the germline V gene. The variable domain in full, with the rest retrieved from reference TRBV9 and TRBJ2-3, is DSGVTQTPKHLITATGQRVTLRCSPRSGDLSVYWYQQSLDQGLQFLIQYYNGEERAKGNILERFSAQQFPDLHSELNLSSLELGDSALYFCASSPGLAGGIPDTQYFGPGTRLTVL.

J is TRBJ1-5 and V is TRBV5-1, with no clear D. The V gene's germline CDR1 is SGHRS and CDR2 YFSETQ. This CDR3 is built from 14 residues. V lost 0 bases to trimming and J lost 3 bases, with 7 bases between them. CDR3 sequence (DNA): TGCGCCAGCAGCTTGGGGGAGCCCAATCAGCCCCAGCATTTT. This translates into CASSLGEPNQPQHF.

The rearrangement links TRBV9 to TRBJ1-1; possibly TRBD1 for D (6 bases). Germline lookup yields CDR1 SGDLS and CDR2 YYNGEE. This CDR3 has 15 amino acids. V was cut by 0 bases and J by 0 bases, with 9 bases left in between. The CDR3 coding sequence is TGTGCCAGCAGCGTAGGCGGACAGCTGAACACTGAAGCTTTCTTT. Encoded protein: CASSVGGQLNTEAFF.

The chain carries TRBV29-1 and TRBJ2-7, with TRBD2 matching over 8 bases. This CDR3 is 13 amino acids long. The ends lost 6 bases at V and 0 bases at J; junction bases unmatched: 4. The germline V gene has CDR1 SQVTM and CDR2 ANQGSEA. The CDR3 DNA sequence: TGCAGCGTCGACGGGGGGGACTCCTACGAGCAGTACTTC. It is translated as CSVDGGDSYEQYF.

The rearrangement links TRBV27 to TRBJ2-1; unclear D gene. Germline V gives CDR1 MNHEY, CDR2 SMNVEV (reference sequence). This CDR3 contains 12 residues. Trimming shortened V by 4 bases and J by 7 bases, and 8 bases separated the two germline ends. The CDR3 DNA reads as TGTGCCAGCAGTTCAACAGAGAATGAGCAGTTCTTC. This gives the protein CASSSTENEQFF.

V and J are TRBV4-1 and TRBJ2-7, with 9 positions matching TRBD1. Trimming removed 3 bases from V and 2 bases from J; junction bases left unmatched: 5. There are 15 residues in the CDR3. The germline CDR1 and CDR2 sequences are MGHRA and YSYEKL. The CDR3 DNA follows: TGCGCCAGCAGCCACGCGACAGGGGGGCCCTACGAGCAGTACTTC. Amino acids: CASSHATGGPYEQYF.

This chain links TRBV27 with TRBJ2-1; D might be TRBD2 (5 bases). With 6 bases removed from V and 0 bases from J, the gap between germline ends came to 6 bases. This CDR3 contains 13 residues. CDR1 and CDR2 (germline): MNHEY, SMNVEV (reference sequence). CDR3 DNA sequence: TGTGCCAGCAGGGACTTCTCCTACAATGAGCAGTTCTTC. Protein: CASRDFSYNEQFF.

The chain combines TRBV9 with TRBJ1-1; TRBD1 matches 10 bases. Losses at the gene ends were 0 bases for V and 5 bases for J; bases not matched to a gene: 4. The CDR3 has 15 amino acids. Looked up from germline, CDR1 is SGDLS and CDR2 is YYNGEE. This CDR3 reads CASSVVRTGGTEAFF. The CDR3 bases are TGTGCCAGCAGCGTAGTCCGGACAGGGGGAACTGAAGCTTTCTTT.

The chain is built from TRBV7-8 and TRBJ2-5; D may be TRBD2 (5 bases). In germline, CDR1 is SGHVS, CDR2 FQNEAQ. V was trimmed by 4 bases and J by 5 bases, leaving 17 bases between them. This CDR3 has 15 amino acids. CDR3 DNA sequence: TGTGCCAGCAGCTGGAAGGAGAGGGATACCGAGACCCAGTACTTC. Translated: CASSWKERDTETQYF.

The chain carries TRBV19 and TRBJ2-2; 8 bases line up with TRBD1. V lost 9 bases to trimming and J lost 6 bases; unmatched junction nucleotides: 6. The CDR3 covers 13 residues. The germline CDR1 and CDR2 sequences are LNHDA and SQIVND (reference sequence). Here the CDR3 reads CASRGPYPGELFF. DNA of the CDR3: TGTGCCAGCAGGGGGCCCTATCCCGGGGAGCTGTTTTTT.

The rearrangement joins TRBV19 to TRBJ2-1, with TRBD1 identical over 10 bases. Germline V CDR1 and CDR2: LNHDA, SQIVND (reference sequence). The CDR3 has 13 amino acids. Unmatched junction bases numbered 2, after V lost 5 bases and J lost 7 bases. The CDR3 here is CASSWDRGNEQFF. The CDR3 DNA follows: TGTGCCAGTAGTTGGGACAGGGGAAATGAGCAGTTCTTC.

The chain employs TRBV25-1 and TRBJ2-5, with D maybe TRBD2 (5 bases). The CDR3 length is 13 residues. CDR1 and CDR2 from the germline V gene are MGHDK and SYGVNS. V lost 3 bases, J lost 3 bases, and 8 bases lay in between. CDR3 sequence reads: CASSDFGEETQYF. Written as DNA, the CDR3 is TGTGCCAGCAGTGATTTCGGGGAAGAGACCCAGTACTTC.

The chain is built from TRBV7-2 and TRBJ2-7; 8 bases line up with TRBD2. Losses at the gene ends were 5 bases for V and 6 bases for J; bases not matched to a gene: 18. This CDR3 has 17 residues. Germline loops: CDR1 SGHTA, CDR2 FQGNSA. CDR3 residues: CASSARFGPGGRLEQYF. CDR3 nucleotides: TGTGCCAGCAGCGCACGGTTCGGGCCGGGGGGGCGACTCGAGCAGTACTTC.

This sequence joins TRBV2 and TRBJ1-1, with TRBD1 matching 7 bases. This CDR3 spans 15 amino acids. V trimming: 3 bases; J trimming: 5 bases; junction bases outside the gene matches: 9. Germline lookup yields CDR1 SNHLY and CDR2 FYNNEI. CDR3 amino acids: CASSDPRGKRTEAFF. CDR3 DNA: TGTGCCAGCAGTGACCCCAGGGGGAAGAGAACTGAAGCTTTCTTT.

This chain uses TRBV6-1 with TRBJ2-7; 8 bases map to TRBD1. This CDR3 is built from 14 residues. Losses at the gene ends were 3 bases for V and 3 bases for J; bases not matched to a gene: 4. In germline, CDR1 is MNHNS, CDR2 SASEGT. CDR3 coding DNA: TGTGCCAGCAGTGAGGGACAGGCTTACTACGAGCAGTACTTC. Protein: CASSEGQAYYEQYF.